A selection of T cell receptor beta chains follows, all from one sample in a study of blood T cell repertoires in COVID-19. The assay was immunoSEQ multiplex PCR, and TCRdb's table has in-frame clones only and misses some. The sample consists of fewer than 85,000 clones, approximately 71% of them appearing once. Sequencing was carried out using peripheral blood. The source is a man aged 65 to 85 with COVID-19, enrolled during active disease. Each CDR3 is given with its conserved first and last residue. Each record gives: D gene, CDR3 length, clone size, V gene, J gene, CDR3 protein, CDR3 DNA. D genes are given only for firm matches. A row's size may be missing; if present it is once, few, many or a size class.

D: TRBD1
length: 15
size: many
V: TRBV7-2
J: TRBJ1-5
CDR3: CASSLAGQLNQPQHF
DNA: TGTGCCAGCAGCTTAGCGGGACAGCTCAATCAGCCCCAGCATTTT

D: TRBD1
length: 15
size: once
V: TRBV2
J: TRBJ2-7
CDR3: CASSGGTGQAYEQYF
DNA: TGTGCCAGCAGTGGAGGGACAGGGCAAGCCTACGAGCAGTACTTC

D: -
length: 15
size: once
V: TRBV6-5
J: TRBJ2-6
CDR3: CASSFRQAGANVLTF
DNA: TGTGCCAGCAGTTTCCGACAGGCTGGGGCCAACGTCCTGACTTTC

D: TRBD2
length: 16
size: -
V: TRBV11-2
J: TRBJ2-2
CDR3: CASSPRTSGRPGELFF
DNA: TGTGCCAGCAGCCCCCGGACTAGCGGGAGACCCGGGGAGCTGTTTTTT

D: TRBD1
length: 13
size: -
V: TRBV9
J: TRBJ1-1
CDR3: CASSAGTGTEAFF
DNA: TGTGCCAGCAGCGCCGGGACAGGCACTGAAGCTTTCTTT

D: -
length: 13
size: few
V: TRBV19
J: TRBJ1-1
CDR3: CASSRGRGTEAFF
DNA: TGTGCCAGTAGTAGGGGGCGCGGCACTGAAGCTTTCTTT

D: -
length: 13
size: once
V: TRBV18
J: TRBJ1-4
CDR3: CASSPVRGEKLFF
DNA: TGTGCCAGCTCACCAGTCAGGGGTGAAAAACTGTTTTTT

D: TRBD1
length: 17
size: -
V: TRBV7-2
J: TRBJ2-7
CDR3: CASSLGRTGGRSYEQYF
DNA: TGTGCCAGCAGCTTAGGACGGACAGGGGGCAGGTCCTACGAGCAGTACTTC

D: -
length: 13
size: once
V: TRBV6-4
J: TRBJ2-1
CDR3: CASSDSGGQRQFF
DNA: TGTGCCAGCAGTGACTCGGGGGGGCAGCGTCAGTTCTTC

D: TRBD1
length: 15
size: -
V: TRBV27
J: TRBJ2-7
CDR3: CASSRVTGHPYEQYF
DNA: TGTGCCAGCAGTCGAGTGACAGGGCACCCCTACGAGCAGTACTTC

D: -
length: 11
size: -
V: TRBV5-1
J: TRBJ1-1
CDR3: CASTSNTEAFF
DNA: TGCGCCAGCACAAGCAACACTGAAGCTTTCTTT

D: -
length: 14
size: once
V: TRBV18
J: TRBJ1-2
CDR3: CASSLAGGDYGYTF
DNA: TGTGCCAGCTCCCTGGCAGGAGGTGACTACGGCTACACCTTC

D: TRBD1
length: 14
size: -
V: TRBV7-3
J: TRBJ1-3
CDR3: CASSQGTGGNTIYF
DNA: TGTGCCAGCAGCCAAGGGACAGGTGGAAACACCATATATTTT

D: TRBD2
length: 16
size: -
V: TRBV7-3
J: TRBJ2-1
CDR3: CASSLMGLAGWNEQFF
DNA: TGTGCCAGCAGCTTAATGGGACTAGCGGGATGGAATGAGCAGTTCTTC

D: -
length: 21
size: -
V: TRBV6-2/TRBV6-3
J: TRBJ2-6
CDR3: CASSYLSQLLWGVSGANVLTF
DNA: TGTGCCAGCAGTTACCTGTCCCAACTCCTATGGGGCGTCTCTGGGGCCAACGTCCTGACTTTC

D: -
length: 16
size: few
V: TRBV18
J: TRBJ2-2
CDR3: CASSPPNRGNTGELFF
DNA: TGTGCCAGCTCACCACCAAATAGGGGGAACACCGGGGAGCTGTTTTTT

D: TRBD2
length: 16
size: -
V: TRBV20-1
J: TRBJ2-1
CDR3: CSASLLAGGNHNEQFF
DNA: TGCAGTGCTAGTTTACTAGCGGGAGGGAACCACAATGAGCAGTTCTTC

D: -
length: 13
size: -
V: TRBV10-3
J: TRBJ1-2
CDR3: CAISGGTGQGYTF
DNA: TGTGCCATCAGTGGGGGTACAGGGCAGGGCTACACCTTC

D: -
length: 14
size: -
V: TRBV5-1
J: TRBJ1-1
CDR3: CASSLVGLGTEAFF
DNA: TGCGCCAGCAGCTTGGTGGGGCTCGGGACTGAAGCTTTCTTT

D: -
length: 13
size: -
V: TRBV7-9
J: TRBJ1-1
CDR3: CASSLDLNTEAFF
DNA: TGTGCCAGCAGCCTGGACTTGAACACTGAAGCTTTCTTT